The 14 T cell receptor beta chains given below trace back to one sample, sequenced in a study of T cells in localized non-small cell lung cancer. TCRdb keeps only in-frame clones here, not all; method: immunoSEQ multiplex PCR. The data show some 25,000 clones, with around 86% seen just once and under 6.5% held by the top ten. The starting material was peripheral blood, obtained before any cancer treatment. The receptors derive from a male donor older than 55 with stage II squamous cell lung carcinoma.

This sequence joins TRBV7-2 and TRBJ2-5; 8 bases map to TRBD1. Germline V gene lookup returns CDR1 SGHTA and CDR2 FQGNSA. Trimming took 7 bases from V and 10 from J; bases not matched to a gene: 17. The CDR3 extends over 15 amino acids. The CDR3: CASTAYSRGREVQYF. The CDR3 DNA sequence: TGTGCCAGCACCGCTTACAGCAGGGGGCGTGAGGTCCAGTACTTC.

The rearrangement joins TRBV2 to TRBJ1-1; D is ambiguous. Germline CDR1 is SNHLY and CDR2 is FYNNEI. This CDR3 is built from 13 residues. Trimming took 11 bases from V and 0 from J, leaving 13 bases between them. CDR3 sequence: CAASGSMNTEAFF. Here the CDR3 DNA reads TGTGCCGCCTCGGGTTCCATGAACACTGAAGCTTTCTTT.

The J gene is TRBJ1-1, the V gene TRBV5-5, with a tentative D call TRBD1 (5 bases). The CDR3 extends over 14 amino acids. The V and J ends lost 0 bases and 1 base respectively, with 7 bases between them. Looked up from germline, CDR1 is SGHKS and CDR2 is YYEKEE (reference sequence). The CDR3 loop reads CASSLERGNTEAFF. The CDR3 DNA sequence: TGTGCCAGCAGCTTGGAAAGGGGGAACACTGAAGCTTTCTTT.

V is TRBV18 and J is TRBJ2-2; 7 bases fit TRBD1. The J segment lost 0 bases and the V segment lost 4 bases, leaving 5 bases of the junction unmatched. This CDR3 spans 16 amino acids. Germline lookup yields CDR1 KGHSH and CDR2 LQKENI. The DNA for the CDR3 is TGTGCCAGCTCACTCACAGGGGCCGCGAACACCGGGGAGCTGTTTTTT. This codes for CASSLTGAANTGELFF.

Concerning this clone: The germline gene is not matched at one end of the junction; a read error may be the cause. V usage is TRBV20-1 and J usage is TRBJ2-1; D is perhaps TRBD2 (5 bases). The V gene's germline CDR1 is DFQATT and CDR2 SNEGSKA (reference sequence). This CDR3 has 10 amino acids. CDR3 in amino acids: CSALPGLGVF. CDR3 nucleotides: TGCAGTGCCCTGCCCGGACTTGGGGTCTTC.

The J gene is TRBJ2-6, the V gene TRBV7-9; D gene ambiguous. Germline V gene lookup returns CDR1 SEHNR and CDR2 FQNEAQ (reference sequence). The CDR3 length is 16 residues. With 1 base removed from V and 0 bases from J, the gap between germline ends came to 7 bases. CDR3 nucleotides: TGTGCCAGCAGCTTAGGAGGAGTCTCTGGGGCCAACGTCCTGACTTTC. It yields the protein CASSLGGVSGANVLTF.

CDR3 in DNA: TGTGCCAGCAGTTACCCCCCGGGTGAGCAGTTCTTC. It encodes CASSYPPGEQFF. The gene calls are TRBV6-6 and TRBJ2-1; D is unclear. Germline lookup yields CDR1 MNHNY and CDR2 SVGAGI (reference sequence). The CDR3 spans 12 residues. V lost 2 bases and J 9 bases, leaving 8 bases between the germline ends.

The V and J genes are TRBV9 and TRBJ1-3; a possible D gene is TRBD1 (5 bases). From germline, CDR1 is SGDLS and CDR2 YYNGEE. The CDR3 is made up of 15 amino acids. Trimming shortened V by 0 bases and J by 4 bases, and 11 bases separated the two germline ends. As DNA, the CDR3 is TGTGCCAGCAGCGTAGGCGGGGGTCCCGGAAACACCATATATTTT. This sequence encodes CASSVGGGPGNTIYF.

CDR3 in DNA: TGTGCCAGCAGCCTTGGAAGGGCGTCTGAAAAACTGTTTTTT. Residues: CASSLGRASEKLFF. The chain is built from TRBV11-3 and TRBJ1-4; D ambiguous. Germline values: CDR1 SGHNT, CDR2 YENEEA. Trimming cost V 5 bases and J 7 bases, with 14 bases left between them. The length of the CDR3 is 14 residues.

The chain joins TRBV2 to TRBJ1-5; D remains ambiguous. The germline V gene encodes CDR1 SNHLY and CDR2 FYNNEI. The CDR3 extends over 14 amino acids. With 8 bases removed from V and 4 bases from J, the gap between germline ends came to 15 bases. In nucleotides, the CDR3 is TGTGCCAGCGGCAATGAGGGTGGAAATCAGCCCCAGCATTTT. Translation gives CASGNEGGNQPQHF.

This clone was seen a single time. The rearrangement joins TRBV28 to TRBJ2-1; unclear D gene. Germline loops: CDR1 MDHEN, CDR2 SYDVKM. The CDR3 runs to 14 residues. Trimming stripped 1 base from V and 5 bases from J, with 9 bases between. The CDR3 here is CASSLLVGNNEQFF. CDR3 nucleotides: TGTGCCAGCAGTTTATTGGTGGGCAACAATGAGCAGTTCTTC.

The chain joins TRBV9 to TRBJ2-2; either TRBD1 or TRBD2 may fit D (5 bases each). This CDR3 region has 15 residues. The germline gives CDR1 SGDLS, CDR2 YYNGEE. With 6 bases removed from V and 0 bases from J, the gap between germline ends came to 12 bases. The CDR3 DNA sequence: TGTGCCAGCACCCCGGGACCATCGAACACCGGGGAGCTGTTTTTT. Translating it yields CASTPGPSNTGELFF.

This clone appeared once. DNA for the CDR3: TGTGCCAGCTCAGAGGGAATGGGGTCGGCCTACGAGCAGTACTTC. As protein: CASSEGMGSAYEQYF. This chain connects TRBV18 to TRBJ2-7; tentative D call: TRBD2 (5 bases). The CDR3 consists of 15 residues. Germline-derived CDR1 and CDR2 are KGHSH and LQKENI. The germline V and J ends were trimmed by 5 bases and 2 bases, with 16 bases remaining between them.

The genes are TRBV7-9 and TRBJ2-5; the match to TRBD2 covers 11 bases. The V gene's germline CDR1 is SEHNR and CDR2 FQNEAQ (reference sequence). This CDR3 contains 15 residues. V lost 3 bases to trimming and J lost 1 base; unmatched junction nucleotides: 1. The CDR3 DNA follows: TGTGCCAGCAGCTTTGGGACTAGCGGCCAAGAGACCCAGTACTTC. As protein: CASSFGTSGQETQYF.